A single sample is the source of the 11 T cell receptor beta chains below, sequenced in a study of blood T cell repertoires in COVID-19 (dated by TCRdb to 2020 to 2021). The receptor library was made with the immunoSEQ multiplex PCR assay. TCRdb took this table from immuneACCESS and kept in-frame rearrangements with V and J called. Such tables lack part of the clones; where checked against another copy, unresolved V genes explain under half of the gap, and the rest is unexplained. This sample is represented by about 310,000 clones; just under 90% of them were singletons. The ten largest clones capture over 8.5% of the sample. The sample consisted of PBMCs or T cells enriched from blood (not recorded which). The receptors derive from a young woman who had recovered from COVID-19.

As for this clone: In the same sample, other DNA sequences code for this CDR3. This chain's CDR3 is CASSLAENTGELFF. The CDR3 region has the DNA TGTGCCAGCAGTTTGGCAGAAAACACCGGGGAGCTGTTTTTT. The chain employs TRBV27 and TRBJ2-2, with D uncertain. Germline V CDR1 and CDR2: MNHEY, SMNVEV (reference sequence). The CDR3 consists of 14 residues. V was trimmed by 3 bases and J by 2 bases, leaving 7 bases between them.

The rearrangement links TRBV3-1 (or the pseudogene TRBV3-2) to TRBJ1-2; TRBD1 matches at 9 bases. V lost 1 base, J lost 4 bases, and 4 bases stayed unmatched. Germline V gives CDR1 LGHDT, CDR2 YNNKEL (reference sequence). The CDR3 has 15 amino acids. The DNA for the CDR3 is TGTGCCAGCAGCCAAGCGGGACAGGGAATCTATGGCTACACCTTC. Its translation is CASSQAGQGIYGYTF.

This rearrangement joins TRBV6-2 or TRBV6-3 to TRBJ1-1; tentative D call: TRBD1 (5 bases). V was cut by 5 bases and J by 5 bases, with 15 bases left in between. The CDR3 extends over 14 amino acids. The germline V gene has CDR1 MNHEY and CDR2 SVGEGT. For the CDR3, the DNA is TGTGCCAGCAGTGTGAACAGGCCCGGAACTGAAGCTTTCTTT. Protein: CASSVNRPGTEAFF.

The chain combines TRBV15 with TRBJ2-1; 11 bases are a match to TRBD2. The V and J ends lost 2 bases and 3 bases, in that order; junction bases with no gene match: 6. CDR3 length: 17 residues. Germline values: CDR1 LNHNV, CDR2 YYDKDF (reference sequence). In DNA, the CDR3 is TGTGCCACCAGCAGACCAACCGGGACTAGCGGCTACAATGAGCAGTTCTTC. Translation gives CATSRPTGTSGYNEQFF.

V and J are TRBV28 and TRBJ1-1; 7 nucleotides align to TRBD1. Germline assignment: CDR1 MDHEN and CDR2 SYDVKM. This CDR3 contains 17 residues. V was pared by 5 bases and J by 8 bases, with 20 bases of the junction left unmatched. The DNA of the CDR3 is TGTGCCAGCAGTCCGTTTTCCATGACAGGGCCTTTGGGGGAAGCTTTCTTT. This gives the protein CASSPFSMTGPLGEAFF.

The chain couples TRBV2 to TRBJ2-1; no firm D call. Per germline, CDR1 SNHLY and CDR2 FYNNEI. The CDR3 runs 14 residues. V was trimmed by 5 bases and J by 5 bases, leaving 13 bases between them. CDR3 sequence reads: CASSYFEENNEQFF. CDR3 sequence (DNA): TGTGCCAGCAGTTATTTTGAGGAAAACAATGAGCAGTTCTTC. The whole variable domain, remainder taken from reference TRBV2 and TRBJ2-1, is EPEVTQTPSHQVTQMGQEVILRCVPISNHLYFYWYRQILGQKVEFLVSFYNNEISEKSEIFDDQFSVERPDGSNFTLKIRSTKLEDSAMYFCASSYFEENNEQFFGPGTRLTVL.

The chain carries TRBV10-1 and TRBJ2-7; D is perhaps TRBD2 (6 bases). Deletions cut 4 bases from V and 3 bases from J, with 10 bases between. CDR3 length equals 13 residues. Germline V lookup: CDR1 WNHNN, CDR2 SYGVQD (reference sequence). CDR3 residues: CASSGDSRYEQYF. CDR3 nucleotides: TGCGCCAGCAGTGGGGACTCGCGCTACGAGCAGTACTTC.

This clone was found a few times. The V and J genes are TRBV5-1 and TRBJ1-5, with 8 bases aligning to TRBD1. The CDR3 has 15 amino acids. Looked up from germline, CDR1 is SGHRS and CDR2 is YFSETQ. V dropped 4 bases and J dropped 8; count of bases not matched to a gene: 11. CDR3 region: CASSTGQGAWEPQHF. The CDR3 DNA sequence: TGCGCCAGCAGCACCGGACAGGGTGCATGGGAGCCCCAGCATTTT.

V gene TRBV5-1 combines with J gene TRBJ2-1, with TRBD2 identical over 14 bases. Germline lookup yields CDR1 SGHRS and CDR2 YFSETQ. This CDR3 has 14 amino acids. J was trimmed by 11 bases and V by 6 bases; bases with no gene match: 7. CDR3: CASNPGTSGSKQFF. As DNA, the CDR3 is TGCGCCAGCAACCCCGGGACTAGCGGGAGCAAGCAGTTCTTC.

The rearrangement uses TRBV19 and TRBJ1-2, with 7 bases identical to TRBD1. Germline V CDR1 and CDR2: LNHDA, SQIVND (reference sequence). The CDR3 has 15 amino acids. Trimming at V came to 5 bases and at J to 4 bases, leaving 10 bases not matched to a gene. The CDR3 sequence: CASSSTTGSGYGYTF. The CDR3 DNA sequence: TGTGCCAGTAGTTCAACGACAGGGTCTGGCTATGGCTACACCTTC.

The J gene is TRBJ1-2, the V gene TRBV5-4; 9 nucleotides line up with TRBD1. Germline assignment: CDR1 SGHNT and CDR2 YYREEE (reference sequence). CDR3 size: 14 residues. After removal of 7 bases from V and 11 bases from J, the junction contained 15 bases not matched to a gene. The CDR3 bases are TGTGCCAGCGGCGACAGGGGGTCGGGGGCGTGGTACACCTTC. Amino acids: CASGDRGSGAWYTF. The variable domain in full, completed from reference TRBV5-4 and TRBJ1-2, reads ETGVTQSPTHLIKTRGQQVTLRCSSQSGHNTVSWYQQALGQGPQFIFQYYREEENGRGNFPPRFSGLQFPNYSSELNVNALELDDSALYLCASGDRGSGAWYTFGSGTRLTVV.